The 8 T cell receptor beta chains below were found in one sample sequenced in a study of cytomegalovirus exposure and HLA in healthy donors (dated by TCRdb to 2016 to 2017). The library was obtained by the immunoSEQ multiplex PCR assay. For the multiplex PCR, a mixture combining 60 forward primers for TCR Vbeta segments and 13 reverse primers for TCR Jbeta segments was used. Sourced from immuneACCESS, this table was stored by TCRdb with only in-frame sequences that have V and J called. A share of the clones is absent; for the studies checked, an unresolved V gene accounts for under half, and the remainder has no known explanation. In all, the sample holds 150,000 to 200,000 clones, and about 75% of those were seen once. Of the sample, around 7% is held by the ten largest clones. The sequencing input was PBMCs. The receptors originated from a male donor in good health and CMV-seropositive.

The rearrangement links TRBV6-1 to TRBJ2-5, with TRBD1 identical over 9 bases. The CDR3 consists of 15 residues. Germline values: CDR1 MNHNS, CDR2 SASEGT. Trimming took 5 bases from V and 5 from J; bases not matched to a gene: 9. The CDR3 DNA follows: TGTGCCAGCAGTTTGACCGGGACAGGGAAGGAGACCCAGTACTTC. Amino acid sequence: CASSLTGTGKETQYF.

This chain joins TRBV6-5 and TRBJ1-2; TRBD1 might be the D (5 bases). CDR3 length: 15 amino acids. The V and J ends lost 8 bases and 5 bases respectively, with 21 bases between them. CDR1 and CDR2 (germline): MNHEY, SVGAGI. CDR3 region: CASFRSGGTYYGYTF. CDR3 DNA sequence: TGTGCCAGCTTCCGCTCCGGGGGAACTTATTATGGCTACACCTTC.

This clone was seen once. The V and J genes are TRBV7-9 and TRBJ1-5, with a weak D call TRBD1 (5 bases). The V gene's germline CDR1 is SEHNR and CDR2 FQNEAQ (reference sequence). The CDR3 is made up of 15 amino acids. The V and J ends lost 4 bases and 1 base respectively, with 11 bases between them. CDR3 sequence (DNA): TGTGCCAGCAGCTACCCGGGGGTGAGCAATCAGCCCCAGCATTTT. Protein sequence: CASSYPGVSNQPQHF.

The V gene is TRBV7-3, the J gene TRBJ1-6, with 7 bases matching TRBD1. Germline CDR1 and CDR2: SGHTA and FQGTGA. The CDR3 is 15 residues long. V shed 1 base, J shed 7 bases, and the junction held 4 bases outside the gene matches. This CDR3 is CASSLRGRGNSPLHF. The CDR3 nucleotides read TGTGCCAGCAGCTTAAGGGGCAGGGGGAATTCACCCCTCCACTTT.

The rearrangement uses TRBV6-5 and TRBJ1-2; D is perhaps TRBD1 (6 bases). The CDR3 consists of 15 residues. V was trimmed by 4 bases and J by 2 bases, leaving 14 bases between them. Germline lookup yields CDR1 MNHEY and CDR2 SVGAGI. CDR3 sequence: CASSFIDRTNYGYTF. CDR3 coding DNA: TGTGCCAGCAGTTTCATTGACAGGACCAACTATGGCTACACCTTC.

This clone was recorded once. The gene calls are TRBV5-4 and TRBJ1-2; the D is unclear. Per the germline V gene, CDR1 is SGHNT and CDR2 is YYREEE (reference sequence). The CDR3 has 14 amino acids. V was clipped by 5 bases and J by 3 bases, with 14 bases between them. The DNA for the CDR3 is TGTGCCAGCAGTTCTACCCGGGGAGACTATGGCTACACCTTC. This encodes CASSSTRGDYGYTF.

The V and J genes are TRBV21-1 and TRBJ2-7; TRBD2 is the table's D call, not checked against the DNA. TRBV21-1 is classified as a pseudogene. The CDR3 is made up of 16 amino acids. This CDR3 is CASSKARAGLSYEQYF. Here the CDR3 DNA reads TGTGCCAGCAGCAAAGCCCGAGCGGGGCTATCCTACGAGCAGTACTTC.

The chain joins TRBV5-6 to TRBJ1-4, with D perhaps matching TRBD1 (6 bases). This CDR3 region has 14 residues. Trimming shortened V by 3 bases and J by 5 bases, and 11 bases separated the two germline ends. Looked up from germline, CDR1 is SGHDT and CDR2 is YYEEEE. This CDR3 is CASSSDSYNEKLFF. DNA for the CDR3: TGTGCCAGCAGCTCGGACAGTTACAATGAAAAACTGTTTTTT.